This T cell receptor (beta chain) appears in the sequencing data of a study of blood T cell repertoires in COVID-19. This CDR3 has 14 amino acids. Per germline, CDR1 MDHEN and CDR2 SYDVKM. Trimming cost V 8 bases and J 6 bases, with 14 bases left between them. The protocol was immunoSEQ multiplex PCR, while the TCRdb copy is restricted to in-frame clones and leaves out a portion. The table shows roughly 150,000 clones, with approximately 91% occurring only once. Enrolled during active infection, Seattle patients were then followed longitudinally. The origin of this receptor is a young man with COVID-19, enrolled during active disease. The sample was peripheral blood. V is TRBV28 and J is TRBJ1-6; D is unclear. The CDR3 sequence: CASEEGSANSPLHF. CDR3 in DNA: TGTGCCAGCGAGGAGGGATCGGCTAATTCACCCCTCCACTTT.